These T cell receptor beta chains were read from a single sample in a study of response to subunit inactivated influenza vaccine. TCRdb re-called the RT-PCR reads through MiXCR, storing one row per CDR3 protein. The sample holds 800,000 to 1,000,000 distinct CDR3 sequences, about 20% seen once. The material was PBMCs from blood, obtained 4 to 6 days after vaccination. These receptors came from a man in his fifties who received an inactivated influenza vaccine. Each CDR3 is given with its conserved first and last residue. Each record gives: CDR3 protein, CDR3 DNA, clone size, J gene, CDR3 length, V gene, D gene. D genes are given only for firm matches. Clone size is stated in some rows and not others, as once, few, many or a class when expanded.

cdr3_aa: CASSPWDRGADTQYF; cdr3_nt: TGCGCCAGCAGCCCATGGGACAGGGGGGCAGATACGCAGTATTTT; clone_size: -; j_call: TRBJ2-3; cdr3_length: 15; v_call: TRBV5-1; d_call: TRBD1
cdr3_aa: CATSASGADEKLFF; cdr3_nt: TGTGCCACCAGTGCTTCAGGGGCGGATGAAAAACTGTTTTTT; clone_size: -; j_call: TRBJ1-4; cdr3_length: 14; v_call: TRBV24-1; d_call: -
cdr3_aa: CASIRTASSSYNEQFF; cdr3_nt: TGTGCCAGCATACGGACCGCCTCGAGCTCCTACAATGAGCAGTTCTTC; clone_size: few; j_call: TRBJ2-1; cdr3_length: 16; v_call: TRBV6-1; d_call: -
cdr3_aa: CASSFWTGSYEQYF; cdr3_nt: TGTGCCAGCAGTTTTTGGACAGGCTCCTACGAGCAGTACTTC; clone_size: few; j_call: TRBJ2-7; cdr3_length: 14; v_call: TRBV12-3/TRBV12-4; d_call: TRBD1
cdr3_aa: CASSPGQGLGEQYF; cdr3_nt: TGTGCCAGCAGCCCAGGACAGGGGTTGGGGGAGCAGTACTTC; clone_size: -; j_call: TRBJ2-7; cdr3_length: 14; v_call: TRBV7-2; d_call: TRBD1
cdr3_aa: CSARSPGPRGDNYGYTF; cdr3_nt: TGCAGTGCTAGATCTCCGGGCCCGAGGGGAGACAACTATGGCTACACCTTC; clone_size: -; j_call: TRBJ1-2; cdr3_length: 17; v_call: TRBV20-1; d_call: -
cdr3_aa: CASRLAGVIYEQYF; cdr3_nt: TGTGCCAGCAGACTAGCGGGAGTCATCTACGAGCAGTACTTC; clone_size: -; j_call: TRBJ2-7; cdr3_length: 14; v_call: TRBV28; d_call: TRBD2
cdr3_aa: CASSYWIPGGAQYNEQFF; cdr3_nt: TGTGCCAGCAGTTACTGGATCCCCGGTGGCGCGCAATACAATGAGCAGTTCTTC; clone_size: few; j_call: TRBJ2-1; cdr3_length: 18; v_call: TRBV6-2/TRBV6-3; d_call: -
cdr3_aa: CATKRAETTGELFF; cdr3_nt: TGTGCCACCAAGAGGGCGGAAACCACCGGGGAGCTGTTTTTT; clone_size: -; j_call: TRBJ2-2; cdr3_length: 14; v_call: TRBV7-8; d_call: -
cdr3_aa: CSAGQGDSYEQYF; cdr3_nt: TGCAGCGCGGGACAGGGGGATTCCTACGAGCAGTACTTC; clone_size: few; j_call: TRBJ2-7; cdr3_length: 13; v_call: TRBV29-1; d_call: TRBD1
cdr3_aa: CASRGLAGEQFF; cdr3_nt: TGTGCCAGCAGGGGACTAGCAGGCGAGCAGTTCTTC; clone_size: many; j_call: TRBJ2-1; cdr3_length: 12; v_call: TRBV12-3/TRBV12-4; d_call: TRBD2
cdr3_aa: CASSFPAGGIGELFF; cdr3_nt: TGTGCCAGCAGTTTCCCTGCAGGGGGGATCGGGGAGCTGTTTTTT; clone_size: many; j_call: TRBJ2-2; cdr3_length: 15; v_call: TRBV12-3/TRBV12-4; d_call: -
cdr3_aa: CASSLVGGTGEQFF; cdr3_nt: TGTGCCAGCAGCTTAGTGGGAGGAACGGGTGAGCAGTTCTTC; clone_size: -; j_call: TRBJ2-1; cdr3_length: 14; v_call: TRBV7-9; d_call: -
cdr3_aa: CASSSRQGQSYTGELFF; cdr3_nt: TGTGCCAGCAGTTCCCGACAGGGGCAGTCCTACACCGGGGAGCTGTTTTTT; clone_size: few; j_call: TRBJ2-2; cdr3_length: 17; v_call: TRBV12-3/TRBV12-4; d_call: TRBD1
cdr3_aa: CASSLAAPDTQYF; cdr3_nt: TGTGCCAGCAGCTTAGCTGCTCCAGATACGCAGTATTTT; clone_size: many; j_call: TRBJ2-3; cdr3_length: 13; v_call: TRBV7-8; d_call: -
cdr3_aa: CSARDGSVEYSPLHF; cdr3_nt: TGCAGTGCTAGAGATGGCTCCGTCGAATATTCACCCCTCCACTTT; clone_size: many; j_call: TRBJ1-6; cdr3_length: 15; v_call: TRBV20-1; d_call: -
cdr3_aa: CASSYQTEVGTDTQYF; cdr3_nt: TGTGCCAGCAGCTACCAGACTGAAGTGGGGACAGATACGCAGTATTTT; clone_size: few; j_call: TRBJ2-3; cdr3_length: 16; v_call: TRBV7-9; d_call: -
cdr3_aa: CASIPGTSERTGEPFF; cdr3_nt: TGCGCCAGCATCCCCGGGACTAGCGAGCGCACCGGGGAGCCGTTTTTT; clone_size: -; j_call: TRBJ2-2; cdr3_length: 16; v_call: TRBV5-1; d_call: TRBD2
cdr3_aa: CASSSGGRDTQYF; cdr3_nt: TGTGCCAGCAGTAGTGGGGGCCGAGATACGCAGTATTTT; clone_size: -; j_call: TRBJ2-3; cdr3_length: 13; v_call: TRBV12-3/TRBV12-4; d_call: -
cdr3_aa: CASSEAHRGTDTQYF; cdr3_nt: TGTGCCAGCAGTGAAGCGCACAGGGGCACAGATACGCAGTATTTT; clone_size: few; j_call: TRBJ2-3; cdr3_length: 15; v_call: TRBV2; d_call: -
cdr3_aa: CASSGTSGITDTQYF; cdr3_nt: TGTGCCAGCAGTGGGACTAGCGGGATCACAGATACGCAGTATTTT; clone_size: -; j_call: TRBJ2-3; cdr3_length: 15; v_call: TRBV28; d_call: TRBD2
cdr3_aa: CASSLTRLAGADTQYF; cdr3_nt: TGTGCCAGCAGCTTAACTCGACTAGCGGGAGCAGATACGCAGTATTTT; clone_size: many; j_call: TRBJ2-3; cdr3_length: 16; v_call: TRBV7-3; d_call: TRBD2
cdr3_aa: CASSTAGTGMNEQFF; cdr3_nt: TGTGCCAGCTCAACAGCCGGGACAGGGATGAATGAGCAGTTCTTC; clone_size: -; j_call: TRBJ2-1; cdr3_length: 15; v_call: TRBV18; d_call: TRBD1
cdr3_aa: CASSTWTGDEETQYF; cdr3_nt: TGTGCCAGCAGCACCTGGACAGGGGATGAAGAGACCCAGTACTTC; clone_size: -; j_call: TRBJ2-5; cdr3_length: 15; v_call: TRBV7-9; d_call: TRBD1
cdr3_aa: CASSPPVGSYQETQYF; cdr3_nt: TGTGCCAGCTCACCACCGGTGGGCAGCTACCAAGAGACCCAGTACTTC; clone_size: -; j_call: TRBJ2-5; cdr3_length: 16; v_call: TRBV18; d_call: -
cdr3_aa: CASSQGSLTSDDIQYF; cdr3_nt: TGCGCCAGCAGCCAAGGTTCTCTGACTAGCGACGACATTCAGTACTTC; clone_size: many; j_call: TRBJ2-4; cdr3_length: 16; v_call: TRBV4-1; d_call: TRBD2
cdr3_aa: CASSLYLRGEGTQYF; cdr3_nt: TGCGCCAGCAGCTTGTACCTTCGTGGGGAGGGGACCCAGTACTTC; clone_size: -; j_call: TRBJ2-5; cdr3_length: 15; v_call: TRBV5-1; d_call: TRBD2
cdr3_aa: CASSFLDRRNTGELFF; cdr3_nt: TGTGCCAGCAGTTTCCTGGACAGGAGGAACACCGGGGAGCTGTTTTTT; clone_size: -; j_call: TRBJ2-2; cdr3_length: 16; v_call: TRBV28; d_call: TRBD1
cdr3_aa: CASSGIERGIEQFF; cdr3_nt: TGTGCCAGCAGTGGGATAGAGCGGGGGATTGAGCAGTTCTTC; clone_size: many; j_call: TRBJ2-1; cdr3_length: 14; v_call: TRBV3-1; d_call: TRBD2
cdr3_aa: CASRPRDRGVRNYGYTF; cdr3_nt: TGTGCCAGCAGGCCCCGGGACAGGGGAGTAAGGAACTATGGCTACACCTTC; clone_size: -; j_call: TRBJ1-2; cdr3_length: 17; v_call: TRBV28; d_call: TRBD1
cdr3_aa: CASSPGQFEQYF; cdr3_nt: TGCGCCAGCAGCCCCGGACAGTTCGAGCAGTACTTC; clone_size: -; j_call: TRBJ2-7; cdr3_length: 12; v_call: TRBV5-1; d_call: -
cdr3_aa: CAISESRQGAFGYTF; cdr3_nt: TGTGCCATCAGTGAGTCGAGGCAGGGGGCGTTCGGCTACACCTTC; clone_size: -; j_call: TRBJ1-2; cdr3_length: 15; v_call: TRBV10-3; d_call: TRBD1
cdr3_aa: CASSFGGQGAHTEAFF; cdr3_nt: TGTGCCAGCAGCTTCGGTGGACAGGGGGCCCACACTGAAGCTTTCTTT; clone_size: -; j_call: TRBJ1-1; cdr3_length: 16; v_call: TRBV7-2; d_call: TRBD1
cdr3_aa: CASSHQTGSGTDTQYF; cdr3_nt: TGCGCCAGCAGCCACCAAACAGGGAGCGGCACAGATACGCAGTATTTT; clone_size: -; j_call: TRBJ2-3; cdr3_length: 16; v_call: TRBV4-3; d_call: -
cdr3_aa: CASSPPSGRGSEQYF; cdr3_nt: TGTGCCAGCTCACCACCGTCGGGAAGGGGTTCCGAGCAGTACTTC; clone_size: few; j_call: TRBJ2-7; cdr3_length: 15; v_call: TRBV18; d_call: -
cdr3_aa: CSATGTRQETQYF; cdr3_nt: TGCAGTGCTACGGGGACAAGACAAGAGACCCAGTACTTC; clone_size: -; j_call: TRBJ2-5; cdr3_length: 13; v_call: TRBV20-1; d_call: -
cdr3_aa: CSARPPEGANVLTF; cdr3_nt: TGCAGTGCTAGACCCCCCGAGGGGGCCAACGTCCTGACTTTC; clone_size: -; j_call: TRBJ2-6; cdr3_length: 14; v_call: TRBV20-1; d_call: -
cdr3_aa: CASSQGPGENGYTF; cdr3_nt: TGTGCCAGCAGCCAAGGCCCAGGGGAGAATGGCTACACCTTC; clone_size: -; j_call: TRBJ1-2; cdr3_length: 14; v_call: TRBV4-2; d_call: -
cdr3_aa: CASSLTRTSGNEQFF; cdr3_nt: TGTGCCAGCAGCTTAACTCGGACTAGCGGGAATGAGCAGTTCTTC; clone_size: -; j_call: TRBJ2-1; cdr3_length: 15; v_call: TRBV7-9; d_call: TRBD2
cdr3_aa: CASSQELAGAVADTQYF; cdr3_nt: TGTGCCAGCAGCCAGGAATTAGCGGGAGCTGTGGCAGATACGCAGTATTTT; clone_size: -; j_call: TRBJ2-3; cdr3_length: 17; v_call: TRBV4-2; d_call: TRBD2
cdr3_aa: CASSLLGQGLNTEAFF; cdr3_nt: TGCGCCAGCAGCCTCCTGGGGCAGGGGTTGAACACTGAAGCTTTCTTT; clone_size: -; j_call: TRBJ1-1; cdr3_length: 16; v_call: TRBV5-1; d_call: -
cdr3_aa: CASKSSGGETETQYF; cdr3_nt: TGTGCCAGCAAGTCTAGCGGGGGGGAAACGGAGACCCAGTACTTC; clone_size: few; j_call: TRBJ2-5; cdr3_length: 15; v_call: TRBV6-1; d_call: TRBD2
cdr3_aa: CSARGASVGNIQYF; cdr3_nt: TGCAGTGCTAGAGGGGCGAGCGTGGGGAACATTCAGTACTTC; clone_size: few; j_call: TRBJ2-4; cdr3_length: 14; v_call: TRBV20-1; d_call: -
cdr3_aa: CASSLVYTGELFF; cdr3_nt: TGCGCCAGCAGCTTGGTTTATACCGGGGAGCTGTTTTTT; clone_size: few; j_call: TRBJ2-2; cdr3_length: 13; v_call: TRBV7-2; d_call: -
cdr3_aa: CASSSPGINTDTQYF; cdr3_nt: TGTGCCAGCAGTTCACCCGGGATTAACACAGATACGCAGTATTTT; clone_size: many; j_call: TRBJ2-3; cdr3_length: 15; v_call: TRBV6-2/TRBV6-3; d_call: -
cdr3_aa: CASSAQGGGGFITDTQYF; cdr3_nt: TGTGCCAGCAGCGCCCAAGGGGGAGGGGGGTTTATCACAGATACGCAGTATTTT; clone_size: -; j_call: TRBJ2-3; cdr3_length: 18; v_call: TRBV11-2; d_call: -
cdr3_aa: CASSDDHARGEQFF; cdr3_nt: TGCGCCAGCAGTGATGACCACGCACGAGGGGAGCAGTTCTTC; clone_size: -; j_call: TRBJ2-1; cdr3_length: 14; v_call: TRBV5-1; d_call: -
cdr3_aa: CASSPGDLDSLQETQYF; cdr3_nt: TGTGCCAGCTCACCAGGAGATTTGGACAGCCTACAAGAGACCCAGTACTTC; clone_size: -; j_call: TRBJ2-5; cdr3_length: 17; v_call: TRBV18; d_call: -